The 27 T cell receptor beta chains presented below share a single source sample, sequenced in a study of vaccination effects on CD4 cells after COVID-19. It was after nine to eleven days of culture that CD4+ T cells were isolated. Their target antigens are unknown. Repertoires were generated with immunoSEQ multiplex PCR, while TCRdb's copy carries only in-frame clones and drops some. The sample lists 35,000 to 40,000 clones; around 79% were seen once. The specimen was CD4+ T cells from PBMCs cultured without peptide, collected before COVID-19 vaccination. Every receptor here comes from a human donor who received a COVID-19 vaccine.

The V gene is TRBV6-2 or TRBV6-3, the J gene TRBJ2-1, with D hard to call. V lost 2 bases to trimming and J lost 3 bases, with 11 bases between them. The germline V gene has CDR1 MNHEY and CDR2 SVGEGT. This CDR3 region has 15 residues. The CDR3 is CASSYGPAHYNEQFF. The CDR3 DNA follows: TGTGCCAGCAGTTACGGACCGGCGCACTACAATGAGCAGTTCTTC.

The chain uses TRBV29-1 and TRBJ1-4, with D possibly being TRBD1 (5 bases). The V and J ends lost 6 bases and 7 bases respectively, with 18 bases between them. Germline assignment: CDR1 SQVTM and CDR2 ANQGSEA. The CDR3 contains 14 residues. CDR3 in amino acids: CSVGDGRWAEKLFF. CDR3 sequence (DNA): TGCAGCGTGGGGGATGGCAGATGGGCTGAAAAACTGTTTTTT.

This clone was observed a few times. This chain uses TRBV4-2 with TRBJ2-2; 15 positions agree with TRBD2. V lost 2 bases, J lost 4 bases, and 5 bases stayed unmatched. Germline V gene lookup returns CDR1 LGHNA and CDR2 YNFKEQ. This CDR3 is built from 18 residues. The CDR3 loop is CASSQRGTSGGLTGELFF. As DNA, the CDR3 is TGTGCCAGCAGCCAAAGGGGGACTAGCGGGGGGCTCACCGGGGAGCTGTTTTTT.

This clone was counted a single time. This sequence joins TRBV3-1 (or the pseudogene TRBV3-2) and TRBJ1-2; a weak D match, TRBD1 (6 bases). The CDR3 runs 13 residues. Germline V gene sequence: CDR1 LGHDT, CDR2 YNNKEL (reference sequence). V was pared by 2 bases and J by 5 bases, with 9 bases between. The CDR3 region is CASSQRGAYGYTF. The CDR3 region has the DNA TGTGCCAGCAGCCAACGGGGGGCTTATGGCTACACCTTC.

The rearrangement joins TRBV24-1 to TRBJ1-2; D is ambiguous. Trimming took off 1 base at V and 3 bases at J, with 8 bases between the two ends. This CDR3 contains 14 residues. The germline V gene encodes CDR1 KGHDR and CDR2 SFDVKD. CDR3 DNA sequence: TGTGCCACCAGTGATTTCATGGCGGACTATGGCTACACCTTC. It codes for CATSDFMADYGYTF.

This clone appeared a few times. The V gene is TRBV4-2, the J gene TRBJ1-5; maybe TRBD1 (6 bases). Germline V gene sequence: CDR1 LGHNA, CDR2 YNFKEQ. Trimming stripped 1 base from V and 1 base from J, with 11 bases between. This CDR3 is built from 16 residues. In DNA form, the CDR3 reads TGTGCCAGCAGCCAAGTGGCGAGGGGGAGCAATCAGCCCCAGCATTTT. The encoded protein is CASSQVARGSNQPQHF.

The chain combines TRBV28 with TRBJ1-6; tentative D call: TRBD1 (5 bases). CDR3 length: 12 residues. V was pared by 4 bases and J by 10 bases, with 8 bases between. Looked up from germline, CDR1 is MDHEN and CDR2 is SYDVKM. Here the CDR3 DNA reads TGTGCCAGCAGTTCAGGGAGCTCACCCCTCCACTTT. Encoded protein: CASSSGSSPLHF. Full variable domain (remainder filled in from reference TRBV28 and TRBJ1-6): DVKVTQSSRYLVKRTGEKVFLECVQDMDHENMFWYRQDPGLGLRLIYFSYDVKMKEKGDIPEGYSVSREKKERFSLILESASTNQTSMYLCASSSGSSPLHFGNGTRLTVT.

V usage is TRBV30 and J usage is TRBJ2-5; either TRBD1 or TRBD2 may supply D (6 bases each). The CDR3 has 14 amino acids. Germline CDR1 and CDR2: GTSNPN and SVGIG (reference sequence). With 0 bases removed from V and 7 bases from J, the gap between germline ends came to 15 bases. The CDR3 sequence is CAWSVRGGLRTQYF. In DNA form, the CDR3 reads TGTGCCTGGAGTGTACGAGGGGGGTTGAGGACCCAGTACTTC. The full variable domain, its missing parts supplied by reference TRBV30 and TRBJ2-5, is SQTIHQWPATLVQPVGSPLSLECTVEGTSNPNLYWYRQAAGRGLQLLFYSVGIGQISSEVPQNLSASRPQDRQFILSSKKLLLSDSGFYLCAWSVRGGLRTQYFGPGTRLLVL.

This clone was observed a handful of times. V gene TRBV9 combines with J gene TRBJ1-2, with 7 positions matching TRBD1. Germline CDR1 and CDR2: SGDLS and YYNGEE. Losses at the gene ends were 4 bases for V and 7 bases for J; bases not matched to a gene: 4. The CDR3 runs to 12 residues. Written as DNA, the CDR3 is TGTGCCAGCAGCAAAGACAGGGCTGGCTACACCTTC. Its protein is CASSKDRAGYTF.

This rearrangement joins TRBV6-5 to TRBJ2-1; 8 nucleotides line up with TRBD2. The CDR3 length is 13 residues. Germline CDR1 reads MNHEY; CDR2 reads SVGAGI. V was pared by 7 bases and J by 6 bases, with 5 bases of the junction left unmatched. This CDR3 reads CASKSGSFNEQFF. CDR3 nucleotide sequence: TGTGCCAGCAAGAGCGGGAGCTTCAATGAGCAGTTCTTC.

The rearrangement joins TRBV27 to TRBJ2-7; D call uncertain. CDR1 MNHEY and CDR2 SMNVEV come from the germline V gene (reference sequence). This CDR3 contains 13 residues. V was shortened by 3 bases and J by 3 bases, with 9 bases between the two germline ends. CDR3 bases: TGTGCCAGCAGTTTGGGTTCGCGCTACGAGCAGTACTTC. Translated, it gives CASSLGSRYEQYF.

This chain links TRBV7-9 with TRBJ2-1, with a tentative D call TRBD2 (6 bases). The CDR3 extends over 18 amino acids. Between the trimmed V and J ends, which lost 1 base and 6 bases, there was a span of 22 bases. CDR1 SEHNR and CDR2 FQNEAQ come from the germline V gene (reference sequence). Here the CDR3 reads CASSLVSLAAGSGNEQFF. CDR3 in DNA: TGTGCCAGCAGCTTAGTCTCACTAGCCGCGGGCTCGGGCAATGAGCAGTTCTTC.

V usage is TRBV11-2 and J usage is TRBJ2-1; D perhaps matches TRBD1 (6 bases). Trimming pared 2 bases from V and 6 bases from J, leaving 17 bases between. Germline assignment: CDR1 SGHAT and CDR2 FQNNGV. The CDR3 loop spans 16 amino acids. The CDR3 nucleotides are TGTGCCAGCAGCTTAAGATTGGACAGTAAGGGCAATGAGCAGTTCTTC. Protein product: CASSLRLDSKGNEQFF.

The chain joins TRBV30 to TRBJ2-2, with TRBD1 identical over 12 bases. The V segment lost 0 bases and the J segment 8 bases; nucleotides outside the gene matches: 7. The CDR3 consists of 16 residues. Germline-derived CDR1 and CDR2 are GTSNPN and SVGIG (reference sequence). CDR3 nucleotide sequence: TGTGCCTGGAGTGTGTTCGGGACAGGGGGCCAAGGGGAGCTGTTTTTT. It encodes CAWSVFGTGGQGELFF.

This rearrangement joins TRBV5-8 to TRBJ2-7; TRBD1 matches at 10 bases. The germline V gene encodes CDR1 SGHTS and CDR2 YDEGEE. V dropped 6 bases and J dropped 1; count of bases not matched to a gene: 7. The CDR3 runs 15 residues. The CDR3 nucleotides read TGTGCCAGCACCCGGGACAGGGGCAGGTCCTACGAGCAGTACTTC. This codes for CASTRDRGRSYEQYF.

The J gene is TRBJ1-1, the V gene TRBV5-1; TRBD1 agrees at 9 bases. V was clipped by 4 bases and J by 1 base; unmatched bases: 8. This CDR3 comprises 16 residues. From germline, CDR1 is SGHRS and CDR2 YFSETQ. In DNA, the CDR3 is TGCGCCAGCAGCCGTCTCACAGGGGGCGCGAACACTGAAGCTTTCTTT. This codes for CASSRLTGGANTEAFF.

The V gene is TRBV6-5, the J gene TRBJ1-1; 10 nucleotides agree with TRBD1. Germline V CDR1 and CDR2: MNHEY, SVGAGI. The junction had 13 bases not matched to a gene; V was cut back by 2 bases and J by 13 bases. The CDR3 extends over 15 amino acids. In nucleotides, the CDR3 is TGTGCCAGCAGTTACCGACAGGGGGCGAAGAATTATGTTTTCTTT. This codes for CASSYRQGAKNYVFF.

CDR3 residues: CASGVKSNTEAFF. The DNA for the CDR3 is TGTGCCAGCGGGGTCAAATCGAACACTGAAGCTTTCTTT. The chain links TRBV6-5 to TRBJ1-1; D is undetermined. The CDR3 contains 13 residues. The ends were cut back, 8 bases at V and 1 base at J, with 11 bases in the middle. Germline V gives CDR1 MNHEY, CDR2 SVGAGI.

The DNA of the CDR3 is TGTGCCAGCAGTTTATCCCTCGGCGGGGAGCTGTTTTTT. Translation gives CASSLSLGGELFF. The V call is TRBV28, the J call TRBJ2-2, with unresolved D. The CDR3 sequence is 13 residues long. Trimming took off 1 base at V and 7 bases at J, with 7 bases between the two ends. Germline CDR1 MDHEN, CDR2 SYDVKM.

The chain recombines TRBV28 with TRBJ1-1; tentatively, D is TRBD1 (6 bases). Trimming stripped 3 bases from V and 4 bases from J, with 15 bases between. The CDR3 is made up of 15 amino acids. Per the germline V gene, CDR1 is MDHEN and CDR2 is SYDVKM. In DNA form, the CDR3 reads TGTGCCAGCAGTTTTCAACAGGGTATGAGCACTGAAGCTTTCTTT. As protein: CASSFQQGMSTEAFF.

The sample holds a few counts of this clone. The rearrangement joins TRBV7-9 to TRBJ2-5, with 15 nucleotides matching TRBD2. The CDR3 runs 14 residues. Germline CDR1 SEHNR, CDR2 FQNEAQ (reference sequence). V shed 5 bases and J 10 bases; nucleotides not matched to a gene: 5. The CDR3 coding sequence is TGTGCCAGCAGCCCCGGGACTAGCGGGGGGAGCCAGTACTTC. Its translation is CASSPGTSGGSQYF.

The chain recombines TRBV27 with TRBJ2-5, with TRBD1 matching over 9 bases. The germline CDR1 and CDR2 sequences are MNHEY and SMNVEV (reference sequence). V shed 6 bases and J 5 bases; nucleotides not matched to a gene: 10. The CDR3 spans 15 residues. CDR3 DNA: TGTGCCAGCAGCGAATTTGGGACAGGGCGGGAGACCCAGTACTTC. Protein sequence: CASSEFGTGRETQYF.

This chain connects TRBV3-1 (or the pseudogene TRBV3-2) to TRBJ2-3, with D perhaps assigned TRBD1 or TRBD2 (5 bases each). V was clipped by 4 bases and J by 4 bases, with 15 bases between them. The CDR3 runs 15 residues. CDR1 is LGHDT, CDR2 YNNKEL, per germline (reference sequence). The CDR3 loop reads CASSLNKGRPDTQYF. As DNA, the CDR3 is TGTGCCAGCAGCCTAAACAAGGGACGCCCAGATACGCAGTATTTT.

The chain recombines TRBV7-2 with TRBJ2-2; 10 nucleotides line up with TRBD2. V shed 4 bases and J 6 bases; nucleotides not matched to a gene: 11. CDR1 SGHTA and CDR2 FQGNSA come from the germline V gene. This CDR3 comprises 17 residues. CDR3 in amino acids: CASSSTPSGRGAGELFF. The CDR3 coding sequence is TGTGCCAGCAGCTCTACTCCTAGCGGGAGAGGTGCCGGGGAGCTGTTTTTT.

The V and J genes are TRBV7-9 and TRBJ1-1, with D possibly matching TRBD1 (6 bases). The V end was cut by 2 bases, the J end by 5 bases, with 12 bases between. There are 14 residues in the CDR3. Germline V lookup: CDR1 SEHNR, CDR2 FQNEAQ (reference sequence). CDR3: CASSLSRGLTEAFF. The CDR3 DNA follows: TGTGCCAGCAGCTTAAGCAGGGGTTTAACTGAAGCTTTCTTT.

Only one count was recorded for this clone. The chain recombines TRBV29-1 with TRBJ1-2; D is uncertain. Germline values: CDR1 SQVTM, CDR2 ANQGSEA. The CDR3 runs to 11 residues. V shed 7 bases and J shed 7 bases, with 13 bases lying between them. The CDR3: CSAGRAAGYTF. The CDR3 nucleotides are TGCAGCGCTGGGCGGGCCGCTGGCTACACCTTC.

The chain recombines TRBV11-2 with TRBJ2-4; D may be TRBD1 (8 bases). The V end was cut by 5 bases, the J end by 0 bases, with 14 bases between. The CDR3 extends over 16 amino acids. Germline lookup yields CDR1 SGHAT and CDR2 FQNNGV. The CDR3 protein is CASSRTGGVAKNIQYF. The DNA of the CDR3 is TGTGCCAGCAGCCGTACAGGGGGGGTAGCCAAAAACATTCAGTACTTC.